The 24 T cell receptor beta chains in this list originate from one sample, sequenced in a study of T-cell memory formation after mild COVID-19. TCRdb reprocessed the 5' RACE reads via MiXCR and lists one record per CDR3 protein. The sample comprises 450,000 to 650,000 distinct CDR3 sequences, 20% of which are singletons, and around 13% rests with the top ten. The sequenced sample was PBMCs or a T cell subset sorted from them (not recorded which). The source of these receptors is an adult woman who had mild COVID-19 (a few samples of this study predate the infection). Cell type and time point are not known.

The chain is built from TRBV9 and TRBJ2-7, with a possible D match to TRBD1 (6 bases). This CDR3 has 13 amino acids. With 4 bases removed from V and 3 bases from J, the gap between germline ends came to 11 bases. CDR1 and CDR2 (germline): SGDLS, YYNGEE. CDR3 bases: TGTGCCAGCAGCCCCCCAGGGGACTACGAGCAGTACTTC. The encoded protein is CASSPPGDYEQYF. Based on the CDR3 plus reference TRBV9 and TRBJ2-7, the full variable domain is DSGVTQTPKHLITATGQRVTLRCSPRSGDLSVYWYQQSLDQGLQFLIQYYNGEERAKGNILERFSAQQFPDLHSELNLSSLELGDSALYFCASSPPGDYEQYFGPGTRLTVT.

The rearrangement joins TRBV20-1 to TRBJ2-7; D is unresolved. Germline CDR1 DFQATT, CDR2 SNEGSKA (reference sequence). Between the trimmed V and J ends, which lost 0 bases and 2 bases, there was a span of 20 bases. This CDR3 region has 17 residues. This CDR3 is CSARDWAEARQTYEQYF. As DNA, the CDR3 is TGCAGTGCTAGAGATTGGGCTGAGGCCAGGCAGACCTACGAGCAGTACTTC.

This chain joins TRBV6-2 or TRBV6-3 and TRBJ2-7; maybe TRBD2 (6 bases). Trimming shortened V by 7 bases and J by 2 bases, and 9 bases separated the two germline ends. Germline-derived CDR1 and CDR2 are MNHEY and SVGEGT. This CDR3 contains 12 residues. The CDR3 sequence is CASTSGAYEQYF. CDR3 bases: TGTGCCAGCACTTCGGGAGCCTACGAGCAGTACTTC.

Many counts were recorded for this clonotype. The chain recombines TRBV7-9 with TRBJ2-1; D gene uncertain. Germline CDR1 reads SEHNR; CDR2 reads FQNEAQ (reference sequence). The CDR3 spans 12 residues. V was cut by 3 bases and J by 6 bases, with 6 bases left in between. This CDR3 is CASSLQSNEQFF. DNA for the CDR3: TGTGCCAGCAGCTTGCAAAGCAATGAGCAGTTCTTC. The variable domain in full, with the rest retrieved from reference TRBV7-9 and TRBJ2-1, is DTGVSQNPRHKITKRGQNVTFRCDPISEHNRLYWYRQTLGQGPEFLTYFQNEAQLEKSRLLSDRFSAERPKGSFSTLEIQRTEQGDSAMYLCASSLQSNEQFFGPGTRLTVL.

This clonotype was counted many times. This chain joins TRBV11-3 and TRBJ2-7; no clear D. Germline CDR1 and CDR2: SGHNT and YENEEA. CDR3 size: 15 residues. The V end was cut by 5 bases, the J end by 6 bases, with 20 bases between. CDR3 coding DNA: TGTGCCAGCAGCCCCCAAGTAGCATCTAGGGCCGAGCAGTACTTC. It codes for CASSPQVASRAEQYF.

The CDR3 sequence: CASSVRTAGNTIYF. DNA of the CDR3: TGTGCCAGCAGCGTCCGGACCGCTGGAAACACCATATATTTT. The chain employs TRBV21-1 and TRBJ1-3. TRBV21-1 constitutes a pseudogene. This CDR3 is built from 14 residues.

This clonotype was seen a few times. V is TRBV19 and J is TRBJ1-5; D is unresolved. Germline-derived CDR1 and CDR2 are LNHDA and SQIVND (reference sequence). The CDR3 consists of 13 residues. V was shortened by 5 bases and J by 3 bases, with 8 bases between the two germline ends. The DNA for the CDR3 is TGTGCCAGTAGTCCCCTGCTCAATCAGCCCCAGCATTTT. Protein product: CASSPLLNQPQHF.

Many counts were recorded for this clonotype. The gene calls are TRBV7-2 and TRBJ2-1; D gene ambiguous. V was shortened by 6 bases and J by 3 bases, with 6 bases between the two germline ends. Germline assignment: CDR1 SGHTA and CDR2 FQGNSA. This CDR3 has 12 residues. The CDR3 spells CASSSGYNEQFF. CDR3 nucleotide sequence: TGTGCCAGCAGTTCCGGCTACAATGAGCAGTTCTTC. The complete variable domain, with remaining parts taken from reference TRBV7-2 and TRBJ2-1, reads GAGVSQSPSNKVTEKGKDVELRCDPISGHTALYWYRQSLGQGLEFLIYFQGNSAPDKSGLPSDRFSAERTGGSVSTLTIQRTQQEDSAVYLCASSSGYNEQFFGPGTRLTVL.

The sample holds a few counts of this clonotype. This chain uses TRBV15 with TRBJ2-7; D gene uncertain. Germline V gene sequence: CDR1 LNHNV, CDR2 YYDKDF (reference sequence). Trimming pared 8 bases from V and 1 base from J, leaving 9 bases between. The CDR3 is 12 residues long. As DNA, the CDR3 is TGTGCCACCGGTTCAAAATCCTACGAGCAGTACTTC. Amino acids: CATGSKSYEQYF.

This clonotype was counted between two and nine times. The rearrangement links TRBV13 to TRBJ2-7; 7 bases line up with TRBD2. The germline V gene encodes CDR1 PRHDT and CDR2 FYEKMQ (reference sequence). The V and J ends lost 3 bases and 5 bases, in that order; junction bases with no gene match: 16. CDR3 size: 17 residues. The CDR3 reads CASSFYGPLAGVDEQYF. DNA for the CDR3: TGTGCCAGCAGCTTTTATGGGCCCTTGGCGGGAGTTGACGAGCAGTACTTC.

This clonotype was seen a handful of times. The rearrangement joins TRBV7-6 to TRBJ1-5; no definite D call. Germline loops: CDR1 SGHVS, CDR2 FNYEAQ. Trimming took off 5 bases at V and 0 bases at J, with 8 bases between the two ends. This CDR3 region has 14 residues. CDR3 DNA sequence: TGTGCCAGCAGCGTAGAAGATAGCAATCAGCCCCAGCATTTT. Its translation is CASSVEDSNQPQHF.

The chain uses TRBV12-3 or TRBV12-4 and TRBJ1-1, with TRBD1 identical over 7 bases. V lost 6 bases to trimming and J lost 0 bases; unmatched junction nucleotides: 16. CDR3 length: 18 residues. In nucleotides, the CDR3 is TGTGCCAGCAGCCCGAACGAATACGACAGGGCCGTGAACACTGAAGCTTTCTTT. It is translated as CASSPNEYDRAVNTEAFF.

In its sample, this clonotype was seen a few times. This CDR3 is CAWGSGRFLNEQFF. DNA of the CDR3: TGTGCCTGGGGTAGCGGGAGATTCCTTAATGAGCAGTTCTTC. The chain employs TRBV30 and TRBJ2-1; 9 positions agree with TRBD2. V was clipped by 5 bases and J by 7 bases; unmatched bases: 9. The CDR3 runs to 14 residues. Per germline, CDR1 GTSNPN and CDR2 SVGIG (reference sequence).

This clonotype was picked up a small number of times. The genes are TRBV14 and TRBJ2-2; D is ambiguous. The germline gives CDR1 SGHDN, CDR2 FVKESK. The V end lost 4 bases, the J end lost 3 bases, and 6 bases lay between the germline ends. This CDR3 is 13 amino acids long. Here the CDR3 reads CASSPIHTGELFF. As DNA, the CDR3 is TGTGCCAGCAGCCCCATACACACCGGGGAGCTGTTTTTT.

This clonotype has a single count. As DNA, the CDR3 is TGTGCCAGCAGCCCAGAGGTAGCGGGCGCGCACCAAGAGACCCAGTACTTC. It encodes CASSPEVAGAHQETQYF. The chain employs TRBV7-9 and TRBJ2-5; 7 bases map to TRBD2. The CDR3 consists of 17 residues. Trimming took 5 bases from V and 0 from J; bases not matched to a gene: 12. CDR1 and CDR2 from the germline V gene are SEHNR and FQNEAQ (reference sequence). The complete variable domain, with remaining parts taken from reference TRBV7-9 and TRBJ2-5, reads DTGVSQNPRHKITKRGQNVTFRCDPISEHNRLYWYRQTLGQGPEFLTYFQNEAQLEKSRLLSDRFSAERPKGSFSTLEIQRTEQGDSAMYLCASSPEVAGAHQETQYFGPGTRLLVL.

This clonotype turned up a few times. The V and J genes are TRBV7-2 and TRBJ2-1; 13 bases are shared with TRBD2. The junction had 7 bases not matched to a gene; V was cut back by 2 bases and J by 3 bases. Germline CDR1 reads SGHTA; CDR2 reads FQGNSA. This CDR3 has 18 amino acids. For the CDR3, the DNA is TGTGCCAGCAGCTTAAGACTAGCGGGAGGTACCAGCTACAATGAGCAGTTCTTC. It specifies CASSLRLAGGTSYNEQFF.

The chain recombines TRBV19 with TRBJ1-5, with 10 bases lining up with TRBD1. CDR3 size: 15 residues. CDR1 LNHDA and CDR2 SQIVND come from the germline V gene (reference sequence). J gave up 7 bases and V 9 bases, and 12 bases lay outside the gene matches. CDR3 sequence: CASVTGTGVGQPQHF. As DNA, the CDR3 is TGTGCCAGCGTCACCGGGACAGGGGTAGGGCAGCCCCAGCATTTT. Variable domain in full (rest from reference TRBV19 and TRBJ1-5): DGGITQSPKYLFRKEGQNVTLSCEQNLNHDAMYWYRQDPGQGLRLIYYSQIVNDFQKGDIAEGYSVSREKKESFPLTVTSAQKNPTAFYLCASVTGTGVGQPQHFGDGTRLSIL.

The CDR3: CASSLRDRNTEAFF. The CDR3 nucleotides read TGTGCCAGCAGTCTCAGGGATAGGAACACTGAAGCTTTCTTT. The chain uses TRBV6-5 and TRBJ1-1, with D possibly TRBD1 on 5 matching bases. Germline-derived CDR1 and CDR2 are MNHEY and SVGAGI. CDR3 length: 14 residues. Trimming pared 5 bases from V and 1 base from J, leaving 11 bases between.

Ten or more counts support this clonotype. The chain is built from TRBV7-9 and TRBJ2-1, with 9 bases that match TRBD1. CDR3 length: 15 residues. With V trimmed by 5 bases and J by 4 bases, 6 bases remained unmatched. Germline CDR1 reads SEHNR; CDR2 reads FQNEAQ (reference sequence). The CDR3 DNA is TGTGCCAGCAGCCTAGGGACAGGGCGATACAATGAGCAGTTCTTC. Translating it yields CASSLGTGRYNEQFF.

The rearrangement joins TRBV25-1 to TRBJ2-3; 11 bases match TRBD2. The length of the CDR3 is 16 residues. Germline CDR1 and CDR2: MGHDK and SYGVNS. With 11 bases clipped from V and 6 bases from J, the junction kept 16 bases outside the gene matches. The CDR3 spells CAGWSGTSGHLDTQYF. The DNA for the CDR3 is TGTGCCGGTTGGAGCGGGACTAGCGGACATTTGGATACGCAGTATTTT.

Concerning this clonotype itself: At one boundary the junction diverges from the germline segment, which might be a read error. This chain connects TRBV12-3 or TRBV12-4 to TRBJ2-7, with 7 bases matching TRBD1. This CDR3 comprises 14 residues. The DNA of the CDR3 is TGTGCCAGCAGACTGACAGGGAATGCCTACGTGCAGTACTTC. The encoded protein is CASRLTGNAYVQYF.

V and J are TRBV7-9 and TRBJ2-1, with D possibly matching TRBD2 (5 bases). CDR1 and CDR2 (germline): SEHNR, FQNEAQ (reference sequence). V dropped 5 bases and J dropped 9 bases, with 14 bases sitting between them. The CDR3 extends over 13 amino acids. The CDR3 spells CASSPPLSGEQFF. The DNA for the CDR3 is TGTGCCAGCAGCCCCCCCTTAAGCGGTGAGCAGTTCTTC.

The chain joins TRBV6-5 to TRBJ2-1, with 8 bases matching TRBD2. The CDR3 loop spans 14 amino acids. Trimming cost V 6 bases and J 8 bases; bases outside gene matches: 9. Germline CDR1 reads MNHEY; CDR2 reads SVGAGI. The CDR3 sequence: CASRLPGLVYEQFF. The DNA for the CDR3 is TGTGCCAGCAGGCTCCCGGGACTAGTGTATGAGCAGTTCTTC.

This chain links TRBV9 with TRBJ1-2; no clear D gene. Trimming pared 0 bases from V and 0 bases from J, leaving 9 bases between. Per germline, CDR1 SGDLS and CDR2 YYNGEE. This CDR3 has 15 amino acids. CDR3 in DNA: TGTGCCAGCAGCGTAGGGGTCGGCTCTAACTATGGCTACACCTTC. Translated: CASSVGVGSNYGYTF.